This T cell receptor (beta chain) is drawn from a study of shared clonotypes between healthy human individuals. Background on the study: There were three CD4 naive, three CD4 memory, two CD8 naive and one CD8 memory plates per donor.

Sorted-subset replicate PCR reactions contained approximately 190 ng DNA, corresponding to tens of thousands of T cell genomes. Some clones are missing from TCRdb's copy, which holds only in-frame ones; the method was immunoSEQ multiplex PCR. The data show roughly 380,000 clones, approximately 96% seen once. This CDR3 has 15 residues. The trim removed 8 bases at V and 8 bases at J, leaving 10 bases unmatched. Germline lookup yields CDR1 MNHNS and CDR2 SASEGT. This TCR came from a man in his thirties or forties in good health. The sample was memory CD8+ T cells sorted from blood. Indicated subset: CD45RO+ cells pooled with CCR7-negative TemRA cells. The rearrangement links TRBV6-1 to TRBJ1-4; 11 bases map to TRBD1. The CDR3 DNA reads as TGTGCCAGCCGATCTGGACAGGGGGCTTTGGAAAAACTGTTTTTT. Its protein product is CASRSGQGALEKLFF.